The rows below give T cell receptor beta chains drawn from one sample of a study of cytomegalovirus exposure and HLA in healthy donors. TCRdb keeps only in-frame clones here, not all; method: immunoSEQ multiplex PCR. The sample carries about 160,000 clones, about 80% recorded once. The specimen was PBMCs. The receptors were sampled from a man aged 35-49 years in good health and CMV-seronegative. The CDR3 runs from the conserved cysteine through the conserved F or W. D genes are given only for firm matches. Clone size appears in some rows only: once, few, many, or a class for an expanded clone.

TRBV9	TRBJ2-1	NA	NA	TGTGCCAGCAGCCGGTTCTCCTACAATGAGCAGTTCTTC	CASSRFSYNEQFF
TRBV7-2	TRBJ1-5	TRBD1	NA	TGTGCCAGCAGCTTGACAGGGAGCAATCAGCCCCAGCATTTT	CASSLTGSNQPQHF
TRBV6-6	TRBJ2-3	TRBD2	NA	TGTGCCAGCACCCAGGGACTAGTGACGGATACGCAGTATTTT	CASTQGLVTDTQYF
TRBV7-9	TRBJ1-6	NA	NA	TGTGCCATCTTCGTTGGGGGGAGTAATTCACCCCTCCACTTT	CAIFVGGSNSPLHF
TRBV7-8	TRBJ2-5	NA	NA	TGTGCCAGCAGCTTATTGGCGGGTCCCCAAGAGACCCAGTACTTC	CASSLLAGPQETQYF
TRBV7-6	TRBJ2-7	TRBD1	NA	TGTGCCAGCAGCCCGCGACAGGGCGACGAGCAGTACTTC	CASSPRQGDEQYF
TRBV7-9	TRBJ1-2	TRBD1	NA	TGTTCCAGCAGCTTAGATCCAGGACAGGGCAAGAGTGGCTACACCTTC	CSSSLDPGQGKSGYTF
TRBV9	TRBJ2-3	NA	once	TGTGCCAGCAGCGTAGAGGGGGTAACCACAGATACGCAGTATTTT	CASSVEGVTTDTQYF
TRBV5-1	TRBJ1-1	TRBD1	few	TGCGCCAGCCGTGGGGGGACAGGGTTCACTGAAGCTTTCTTT	CASRGGTGFTEAFF
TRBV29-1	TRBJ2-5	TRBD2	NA	TGCAGCGCAGAACTAGCGGGAGCAGAGACCCAGTACTTC	CSAELAGAETQYF
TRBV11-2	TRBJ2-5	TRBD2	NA	TGTGCCAGCAGCCCCCTGGGGGGGGAGACCCAGTACTTC	CASSPLGGETQYF
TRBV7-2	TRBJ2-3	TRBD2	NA	TGTGCCAGCAGCCTTGGACTAGCGGGACCAGATACGCAGTATTTT	CASSLGLAGPDTQYF
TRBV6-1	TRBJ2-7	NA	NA	TGTGCCAGCAGCGATAACCGCCAGTACGAGCAGTACTTC	CASSDNRQYEQYF
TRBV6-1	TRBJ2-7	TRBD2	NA	TGTGCCAGCAGTGATTCTAGCGGGCCTATCTACGAGCAGTACTTC	CASSDSSGPIYEQYF
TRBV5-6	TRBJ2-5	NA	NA	TGTGCCAGCAGCTTGACAGGGACTAACCAAGAGACCCAGTACTTC	CASSLTGTNQETQYF
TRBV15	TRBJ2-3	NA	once	TGTGCCACCAGCAGAGGTTTCAGTGGAGGGGTACGGACGCAGTATTTT	CATSRGFSGGVRTQYF
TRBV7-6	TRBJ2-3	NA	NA	TGTGCCAGCAGCTTAGTAACAGCAGATACGCAGTATTTT	CASSLVTADTQYF
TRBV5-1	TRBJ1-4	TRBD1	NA	TGCGCCAGCAGCTACCACGGGACAGGGGATGAAAAACTGTTTTTT	CASSYHGTGDEKLFF
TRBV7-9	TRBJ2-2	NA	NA	TGTGCCAGCAGTTTGGCCCGGGGGAACACCGGGGAGCTGTTTTTT	CASSLARGNTGELFF
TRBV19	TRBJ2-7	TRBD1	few	TGTGCCAGTAGTAATTCCGCAGGGGGTACCTACGAGCAGTACTTC	CASSNSAGGTYEQYF
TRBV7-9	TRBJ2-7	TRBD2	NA	TGTGCCAGCAGCAGCGGGAGGCGGCACGTTCGGTTGGACTTC	CASSSGRRHVRLDF
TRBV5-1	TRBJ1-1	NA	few	TGCGCCAGCAGCACGGACAGCATGAACACTGAAGCTTTCTTT	CASSTDSMNTEAFF
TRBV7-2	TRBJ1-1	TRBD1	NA	TGTGCCAGCAGCCCCCGCCGGGCAGGGGGCACGGCTTTCTTT	CASSPRRAGGTAFF
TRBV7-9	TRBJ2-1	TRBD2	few	TGTGCCAGCCACGGGACTAGCGGTATGAATGAGCAGTTCTTC	CASHGTSGMNEQFF